This record concerns one TCR beta chain sequence. What it binds is not known. This specimen belongs to a study of cytomegalovirus exposure and HLA in healthy donors. The PCR made use of 60 Vbeta and 13 Jbeta primers. Generated by immunoSEQ multiplex PCR, the TCRdb table keeps only in-frame clones and is missing some. The table has some 170,000 clones, roughly 87% seen once. Findings and limits, study-wide: Researchers had no immune exposure information except CMV serostatus available.

Sequences were obtained from PBMCs. This receptor was identified in a man aged 50 to 60 in good health and CMV-seropositive.

CDR3 coding DNA: TGCGCCAGCAGCTTGGAGGGCAGGGGGAAAGGGGGCTACACCTTC. This encodes CASSLEGRGKGGYTF. The chain recombines TRBV5-1 with TRBJ1-2; 7 bases align to TRBD1. CDR1 and CDR2 (germline): SGHRS, YFSETQ. The CDR3 loop spans 15 amino acids. The junction had 10 bases not matched to a gene; V was cut back by 0 bases and J by 8 bases.